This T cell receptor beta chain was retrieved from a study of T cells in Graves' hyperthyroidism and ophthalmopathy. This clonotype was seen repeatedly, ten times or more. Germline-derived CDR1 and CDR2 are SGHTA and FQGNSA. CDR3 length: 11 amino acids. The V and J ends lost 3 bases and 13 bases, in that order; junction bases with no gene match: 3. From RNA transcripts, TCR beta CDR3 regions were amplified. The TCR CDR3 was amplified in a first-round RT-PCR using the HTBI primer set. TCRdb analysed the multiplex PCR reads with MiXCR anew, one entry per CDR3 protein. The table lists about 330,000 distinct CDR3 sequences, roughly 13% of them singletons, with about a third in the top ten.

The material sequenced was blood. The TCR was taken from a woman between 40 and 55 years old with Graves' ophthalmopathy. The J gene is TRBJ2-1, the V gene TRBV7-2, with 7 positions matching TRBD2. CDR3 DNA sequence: TGTGCCAGCAGCTTGGGAGGGGCTCAGTTCTTC. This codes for CASSLGGAQFF.